This TCR beta chain was observed in a study of blood T cell repertoires in COVID-19 (dated by TCRdb to 2020 to 2021). For context, the study as a whole: Samples from collaborators originated in the United States, Italy and Spain and spanned both the acute and convalescent phases of COVID-19. The material from the prospective study consisted of cDNA or gDNA derived from T cells, B-cell-depleted T cells, or PBMCs. Subjects who had been exposed to COVID-19, were actively infected with it, or had recovered from it provided the deeply sampled blood TCRbeta repertoires that made up the dataset. The repertoires were made available in a free public database intended to serve as a resource for research on the immune response to SARS-CoV-2. Samples were obtained from the ongoing ImmuneRACE study (first 160 participants) and from 1,254 subjects provided by 6 global collaborators. Sample metadata almost always included a de-identified subject ID, COVID-19 status, age in years and sex. Where available, HLA class I and class II types were obtained from metadata supplied by the sample provider rather than from assay-based typing.

For this clone: It lacks a known antigen. Qualities for individual bases were not recorded, and no much larger clone is one base off.

Spanning cysteine to phenylalanine, the CDR3 consists of 14 amino acids. Of the read, only the CDR3 DNA is kept; its 42 bases are in frame from base 1. The junction shows trimming of 5 bases on V and 4 bases on J, and the gene matches do not reach 3 bases of it. Taken from the germline V gene (reference sequence), the CDR1 and CDR2 loops are SEHNR and FQNEAQ. TCRbeta CDR3 regions were amplified from genomic DNA using the immunoSEQ Assay, a bias-controlled multiplex PCR. In the paper's pipeline: The number of nucleated cells in each sample was estimated by amplification of reference gene primers within the assay. To quantify the absolute abundance of each unique TCRbeta CDR3 rearrangement, sequence reads were collapsed and filtered. For each sample, productive Simpson clonality was calculated by taking the square root of Simpson's diversity index across productive rearrangements. TCRdb provides this immuneACCESS table in a form limited to in-frame rearrangements. Some clones are lacking; in checked studies, under half of them reflect an unresolved V gene, and why the rest are absent is not known. Clone size and V and J calls were adopted from that table, with D and trimming inferred from the DNA. The sample profile shows about 190,000 clones; roughly 82% of them were found once. The ten largest clones represent about 5.5% of the sample.

Overall results and qualifications from the work: How much clinical and demographic metadata was included differed by source and by participant, and the metadata was provided uncurated.

The collaborating institutions used their own protocols to collect whole blood in K2EDTA tubes. For TCRbeta analysis, collaborators shipped samples in one of three forms: frozen whole blood, isolated PBMCs, or DNA extracted from either of those sample types. The clonotype originates from a woman between 25 and 40 years old with acute or convalescent COVID-19. Input material: peripheral blood. The chain is assembled from TRBV7-9 and TRBJ2-1; TRBD2 fits 9 bases in the junction. The nucleotide sequence is given as TGTGCCAGCAGCATGGGACTAGCATACAATGAGCAGTTCTTC. This gives the protein CASSMGLAYNEQFF.